This T cell receptor beta chain was sequenced in a study of TIL therapy for anti-PD-1-resistant metastatic lung cancer. Germline CDR1 reads LNHDA; CDR2 reads SQIVND (reference sequence). This CDR3 has 16 amino acids. V trimming: 3 bases; J trimming: 6 bases; junction bases outside the gene matches: 6. Sample time point: pre-treatment sample, taken before nivolumab and TIL therapy. The libraries were made with immunoSEQ v3. Measured with immunoSEQ multiplex PCR; TCRdb has only the in-frame clones, and not every one. The sample has more than 50,000 clones, 87% seen once. The input for sequencing was blood, taken at baseline. The V and J genes are TRBV19 and TRBJ2-1; the match to TRBD2 covers 12 bases. The sequence was collected from a person aged 25 to 85 with non-small cell lung cancer. This CDR3 reads CASSIGGLAGLNEQFF. The CDR3 DNA reads TGTGCCAGTAGTATTGGTGGACTAGCGGGGCTCAATGAGCAGTTCTTC.